One sample yielded the 6 T cell receptor beta chains listed below, sequenced in a study of cytomegalovirus exposure and HLA in healthy donors. Method: immunoSEQ multiplex PCR; TCRdb's copy keeps in-frame clones and lacks some. The sample lists 100,000 to 120,000 clones; roughly 90% were seen once. Sequenced: PBMCs. All receptors come from a woman aged 25-40 years in good health and CMV-seropositive.

The V and J genes are TRBV5-1 and TRBJ1-1; D is ambiguous. Germline V gene data show CDR1 as SGHRS and CDR2 as YFSETQ. This CDR3 is 13 amino acids long. The ends were cut back, 0 bases at V and 5 bases at J, with 8 bases in the middle. This chain's CDR3 is CASSLAGWTEAFF. Here the CDR3 DNA reads TGCGCCAGCAGCTTGGCCGGGTGGACTGAAGCTTTCTTT.

This chain joins TRBV5-6 and TRBJ1-1, with D perhaps matching TRBD1 (6 bases). V was shortened by 3 bases and J by 4 bases, with 19 bases between the two germline ends. The CDR3 extends over 16 amino acids. Germline assignment: CDR1 SGHDT and CDR2 YYEEEE. The chain's CDR3 is CASSSADSPGSTEAFF. CDR3 nucleotides: TGTGCCAGCAGCTCCGCGGACAGCCCCGGATCCACTGAAGCTTTCTTT.

This sequence joins TRBV30 and TRBJ2-3, with 7 bases aligning to TRBD1. CDR3 length equals 13 residues. Germline-derived CDR1 and CDR2 are GTSNPN and SVGIG (reference sequence). V lost 1 base and J lost 5; bases outside the gene matches: 3. DNA of the CDR3: TGTGCCTGGAGTGCCGACAGGGAAGATACGCAGTATTTT. It yields the protein CAWSADREDTQYF.

V and J are TRBV7-9 and TRBJ1-2; 7 bases match TRBD1. CDR1 and CDR2 from the germline V gene are SEHNR and FQNEAQ (reference sequence). V lost 4 bases, J lost 3 bases, and 8 bases stayed unmatched. CDR3 length: 15 residues. The CDR3 reads CASSSDREWDYGYTF. The DNA of the CDR3 is TGTGCCAGCAGCTCTGACAGGGAATGGGACTATGGCTACACCTTC.

CDR3 residues: CASSRTPYNEQFF. CDR3 coding DNA: TGTGCCAGCAGCCGGACTCCCTACAATGAGCAGTTCTTC. The V gene is TRBV9, the J gene TRBJ2-1; tentative D call: TRBD2 (5 bases). Germline V gene lookup returns CDR1 SGDLS and CDR2 YYNGEE. There are 13 residues in the CDR3. Trimming pared 4 bases from V and 2 bases from J, leaving 7 bases between.

This chain uses TRBV5-6 with TRBJ2-3; D perhaps matches TRBD1 (5 bases). Trimming cost V 0 bases and J 7 bases, with 9 bases left between them. The germline CDR1 and CDR2 sequences are SGHDT and YYEEEE. The CDR3 length is 13 residues. The CDR3 bases are TGTGCCAGCAGCTTGGAAGGGGATCATACGCAGTATTTT. This translates into CASSLEGDHTQYF.